Following are 24 T cell receptor beta chains from one sample sequenced in a study of blood T cell repertoires in COVID-19 (dated by TCRdb to 2019 to 2021). The library came from the immunoSEQ multiplex PCR assay. TCRdb provides this immuneACCESS table in a form limited to in-frame rearrangements. Some clones are lacking; in checked studies, under half of them reflect an unresolved V gene, and why the rest are absent is not known. The sample table shows 300,000 to 400,000 clones, and about nine tenths are seen once. 1% of the sample goes to the ten largest clones. The sample taken for sequencing was peripheral blood. Receptor source: a man aged 45-60 years with active or convalescent COVID-19.

The chain links TRBV2 to TRBJ1-2, with 7 positions matching TRBD1. The CDR3 covers 15 residues. Germline V gene data show CDR1 as SNHLY and CDR2 as FYNNEI. Losses at the gene ends were 2 bases for V and 5 bases for J; bases not matched to a gene: 8. CDR3 DNA: TGTGCCAGCAGTGAATTTGGCAGGGGGAAATATGGCTACACCTTC. Amino acid sequence: CASSEFGRGKYGYTF.

This clone was recorded once. The same CDR3 also results from other DNA sequences found in this sample. CDR3 in amino acids: CASSRQGSGNTIYF. The CDR3 coding sequence is TGTGCCAGCAGTAGACAGGGATCTGGAAACACCATATATTTT. This sequence joins TRBV6-5 and TRBJ1-3; 7 bases map to TRBD1. Germline assignment: CDR1 MNHEY and CDR2 SVGAGI. V trimming: 5 bases; J trimming: 1 base; junction bases outside the gene matches: 2. There are 14 residues in the CDR3.

The J gene is TRBJ2-3, the V gene TRBV3-1 (or the pseudogene TRBV3-2), with D perhaps matching TRBD2 (7 bases). The CDR3 loop spans 17 amino acids. Germline V gene data show CDR1 as LGHDT and CDR2 as YNNKEL (reference sequence). V dropped 0 bases and J dropped 4 bases, with 17 bases sitting between them. CDR3: CASSQDRGGGRPDTQYF. The CDR3 DNA reads TGTGCCAGCAGCCAAGATAGGGGGGGAGGCCGGCCAGATACGCAGTATTTT.

The J gene is TRBJ2-5, the V gene TRBV11-2, with 9 bases matching TRBD2. CDR3 length: 15 amino acids. CDR1 and CDR2 from the germline V gene are SGHAT and FQNNGV. J lost 2 bases, V lost 3 bases, and 4 bases had no gene match. This CDR3 reads CASSFNSGSQETQYF. The CDR3 coding sequence is TGTGCCAGCAGCTTTAATAGCGGGAGTCAAGAGACCCAGTACTTC.

J is TRBJ1-5 and V is TRBV28; D is perhaps TRBD1 (6 bases). Trimming took 2 bases from V and 6 from J, leaving 14 bases between them. CDR1 is MDHEN, CDR2 SYDVKM, per germline. The CDR3 covers 15 residues. The DNA for the CDR3 is TGTGCCAGCAGTTTAATAGGAGCAGGGGTTCAGCCCCAGCATTTT. Translated, it gives CASSLIGAGVQPQHF.

The CDR3 DNA sequence: TGTGCCTGGAGTGCTTCTCCAGGGGGGTCAACCCAGTACTTC. Encoded protein: CAWSASPGGSTQYF. J is TRBJ2-5 and V is TRBV30; D is perhaps TRBD1 (7 bases). The CDR3 is 14 residues long. Germline CDR1 reads GTSNPN; CDR2 reads SVGIG (reference sequence). Trimming took off 1 base at V and 8 bases at J, with 17 bases between the two ends.

The CDR3 DNA is TGTGCCAGCAGCTTAATTCCACAGTACAATGAGCAGTTCTTC. Translated, it gives CASSLIPQYNEQFF. The chain uses TRBV7-8 and TRBJ2-1, with D uncertain. V was pared by 2 bases and J by 4 bases, with 9 bases between. The CDR3 covers 14 residues. Germline assignment: CDR1 SGHVS and CDR2 FQNEAQ. Based on the CDR3 plus reference TRBV7-8 and TRBJ2-1, the full variable domain is GAGVSQSPRYKVAKRGQDVALRCDPISGHVSLFWYQQALGQGPEFLTYFQNEAQLDKSGLPSDRFFAERPEGSVSTLKIQRTQQEDSAVYLCASSLIPQYNEQFFGPGTRLTVL.

The chain joins TRBV6-2 or TRBV6-3 to TRBJ1-3, with D perhaps TRBD1 (6 bases). V was cut by 5 bases and J by 8 bases, with 16 bases left in between. This CDR3 comprises 14 residues. CDR1 MNHEY and CDR2 SVGEGT come from the germline V gene. The chain's CDR3 is CASSQQGRPDTIYF. The CDR3, as DNA: TGTGCCAGCAGTCAACAGGGTCGTCCAGACACCATATATTTT.

The V gene is TRBV27, the J gene TRBJ2-2, with 7 bases lining up with TRBD1. The CDR3 covers 15 residues. Germline trimming cut 6 bases from V and 2 bases from J; bases unmatched to any gene: 6. Germline V gives CDR1 MNHEY, CDR2 SMNVEV (reference sequence). The CDR3 region has the DNA TGTGCCAGCAGGGGACAGCCGACAAACACCGGGGAGCTGTTTTTT. Translation: CASRGQPTNTGELFF.

In its sample, this clone was seen once. The J gene is TRBJ2-1, the V gene TRBV30; 9 bases line up with TRBD2. The CDR3 runs 16 residues. The V gene's germline CDR1 is GTSNPN and CDR2 SVGIG (reference sequence). V gave up 2 bases and J gave up 3 bases; unmatched junction bases: 8. The CDR3 region is CAWSRGLASLYNEQFF. In nucleotides, the CDR3 is TGTGCCTGGAGTAGGGGACTAGCATCCCTCTACAATGAGCAGTTCTTC.

The V call is TRBV24-1, the J call TRBJ2-1; the D gene is possibly TRBD1 (6 bases). Trimming cost V 9 bases and J 3 bases, with 17 bases left between them. The CDR3 is 15 residues long. The germline V gene encodes CDR1 KGHDR and CDR2 SFDVKD. In DNA form, the CDR3 reads TGTGCCACCTCTGCAACAGGGTCGGTCTACAATGAGCAGTTCTTC. Its protein product is CATSATGSVYNEQFF.

As to this clone: This sample also contains other DNA sequences that code for the same CDR3. V gene TRBV19 combines with J gene TRBJ2-2, with 10 nucleotides matching TRBD1. The CDR3 loop spans 14 amino acids. V was clipped by 8 bases and J by 4 bases; unmatched bases: 4. In germline, CDR1 is LNHDA, CDR2 SQIVND (reference sequence). The chain's CDR3 is CASGRTGGTGELFF. CDR3 nucleotides: TGTGCCAGTGGCAGGACAGGGGGCACCGGGGAGCTGTTTTTT. The full variable domain, with the rest looked up from reference TRBV19 and TRBJ2-2, is DGGITQSPKYLFRKEGQNVTLSCEQNLNHDAMYWYRQDPGQGLRLIYYSQIVNDFQKGDIAEGYSVSREKKESFPLTVTSAQKNPTAFYLCASGRTGGTGELFFGEGSRLTVL.

The chain couples TRBV28 to TRBJ1-3, with D perhaps matching TRBD1 (6 bases). CDR1 and CDR2 (germline): MDHEN, SYDVKM. V was trimmed by 2 bases and J by 7 bases, leaving 12 bases between them. The length of the CDR3 is 14 residues. CDR3 amino acids: CASSLAGGENTIYF. The DNA for the CDR3 is TGTGCCAGCAGTTTAGCTGGGGGCGAGAACACCATATATTTT.

The chain is built from TRBV6-1 and TRBJ2-3; 10 nucleotides align to TRBD2. CDR1 MNHNS and CDR2 SASEGT come from the germline V gene. The CDR3 length is 19 residues. V lost 2 bases to trimming and J lost 4 bases; unmatched junction nucleotides: 15. CDR3 sequence (DNA): TGTGCCAGCAGTGAATTTCCCTACGCTAGCGGGGGACGGGCAGATACGCAGTATTTT. Amino acid sequence: CASSEFPYASGGRADTQYF.

CDR3 coding DNA: TGCGCCAGCAGCCAAACACAGGAGGGGACGGGCGAGCAGTACTTC. This codes for CASSQTQEGTGEQYF. This chain connects TRBV4-3 to TRBJ2-7; D is perhaps TRBD2 (6 bases). V gave up 2 bases and J gave up 6 bases, with 17 bases separating them. The length of the CDR3 is 15 residues. CDR1 is LGHNA and CDR2 is YSLEER in the germline V gene.

The CDR3 protein is CASSLLDRANTGELFF. CDR3 bases: TGTGCCAGCAGCTTACTCGACAGGGCTAACACCGGGGAGCTGTTTTTT. The chain combines TRBV7-3 with TRBJ2-2, with TRBD1 matching 7 bases. V dropped 2 bases and J dropped 2; count of bases not matched to a gene: 5. The germline V gene has CDR1 SGHTA and CDR2 FQGTGA. This CDR3 contains 16 residues.

V gene TRBV7-7 combines with J gene TRBJ2-1; 7 nucleotides align to TRBD1. CDR1 is SSHAT and CDR2 is FNYEAQ in the germline V gene (reference sequence). This CDR3 comprises 13 residues. J gave up 8 bases and V 1 base, and 2 bases lay outside the gene matches. The CDR3 sequence is CASSLDRGDEQFF. The CDR3 nucleotides read TGTGCCAGCAGCTTAGACAGGGGCGATGAGCAGTTCTTC.

The chain combines TRBV30 with TRBJ2-1; D unresolved. This CDR3 is built from 16 residues. The V end lost 1 base, the J end lost 3 bases, and 16 bases lay between the germline ends. Germline V gene lookup returns CDR1 GTSNPN and CDR2 SVGIG (reference sequence). CDR3 region: CAWSASHLNIYNEQFF. CDR3 bases: TGTGCCTGGAGTGCTTCCCATCTAAATATCTACAATGAGCAGTTCTTC. The full variable domain, its missing parts supplied by reference TRBV30 and TRBJ2-1, is SQTIHQWPATLVQPVGSPLSLECTVEGTSNPNLYWYRQAAGRGLQLLFYSVGIGQISSEVPQNLSASRPQDRQFILSSKKLLLSDSGFYLCAWSASHLNIYNEQFFGPGTRLTVL.

This clone appeared a few times. V and J are TRBV7-2 and TRBJ1-2; TRBD1 aligns across 9 bases. CDR1 and CDR2 (germline): SGHTA, FQGNSA. The CDR3 runs 17 residues. Losses at the gene ends were 1 base for V and 7 bases for J; bases not matched to a gene: 13. CDR3 sequence: CASSLVTGGAGSFGYTF. CDR3 coding DNA: TGTGCCAGCAGCTTAGTTACAGGGGGCGCTGGGTCTTTTGGCTACACCTTC.

CDR3 region: CASSLIGQGFTEAFF. The CDR3 nucleotides read TGTGCCAGCAGCCTAATCGGACAGGGGTTCACTGAAGCTTTCTTT. The chain links TRBV5-5 to TRBJ1-1; TRBD1 aligns across 9 bases. Germline V gene data show CDR1 as SGHKS and CDR2 as YYEKEE (reference sequence). With 4 bases clipped from V and 4 bases from J, the junction kept 8 bases outside the gene matches. This CDR3 contains 15 residues.

V is TRBV18 and J is TRBJ1-6, with D possibly matching TRBD1 (5 bases). V was clipped by 3 bases and J by 8 bases, with 11 bases between them. The V gene's germline CDR1 is KGHSH and CDR2 LQKENI. This CDR3 has 14 residues. CDR3 in amino acids: CASSPSGDDSPLHF. The CDR3 DNA is TGTGCCAGCTCACCCTCGGGGGATGATTCACCCCTCCACTTT.

This sequence joins TRBV20-1 and TRBJ2-7; the D gene is possibly TRBD2 (6 bases). In germline, CDR1 is DFQATT, CDR2 SNEGSKA (reference sequence). The CDR3 spans 15 residues. V dropped 3 bases and J dropped 6 bases, with 21 bases sitting between them. The CDR3 region is CSASVAGSTPLEQYF. CDR3 nucleotide sequence: TGCAGTGCTAGTGTTGCCGGGAGTACTCCTCTCGAGCAGTACTTC.

V gene TRBV6-6 combines with J gene TRBJ2-1; TRBD1 matches at 8 bases. The germline CDR1 and CDR2 sequences are MNHNY and SVGAGI (reference sequence). The V gene end was trimmed by 4 bases and the J gene end by 6 bases; junction bases not matched to a gene: 5. The CDR3 is 14 amino acids. The CDR3 loop reads CASSSGQGGNEQFF. CDR3 coding DNA: TGTGCCAGCAGTTCCGGACAGGGAGGCAATGAGCAGTTCTTC.

V gene TRBV27 combines with J gene TRBJ1-5; no clear D. Per the germline V gene, CDR1 is MNHEY and CDR2 is SMNVEV (reference sequence). This CDR3 is 15 amino acids long. Trimming pared 3 bases from V and 3 bases from J, leaving 12 bases between. The CDR3 spells CASSFPEQTNQPQHF. CDR3 nucleotide sequence: TGTGCCAGCAGTTTCCCCGAACAGACCAATCAGCCCCAGCATTTT.